This is a list of T cell receptor beta chains from one sample in a study of blood T cells in healthy people across ages. TCRdb analysed the 5' RACE reads with MiXCR anew, one entry per CDR3 protein. The sample has over 950,000 distinct CDR3 sequences, 35% to 40% seen once. The specimen sequenced was blood. The receptors were gathered from a man younger than 30 in good health. Each CDR3 is given with its conserved first and last residue. The D gene is left open where the match is weak. For some rows the clone size is stated as once, few or many, or as a class when expanded; others skip it.

cdr3_length j_call v_call d_call clone_size cdr3_nt cdr3_aa
16 TRBJ2-5 TRBV6-6 TRBD1 NA TGTGCCAGCAGTCACCCGGACAGGGGGCTCGGGGATGAGCAGTACTTC CASSHPDRGLGDEQYF
12 TRBJ1-2 TRBV12-3/TRBV12-4 TRBD1 NA TGTGCCAGCGAAGGGGGCACAGATGGCTACACCTTC CASEGGTDGYTF
15 TRBJ2-2 TRBV28 NA few TGTGCCAGCAGTTTAAGCAGGGGGAACACCGGGGAGCTGTTTTTT CASSLSRGNTGELFF
17 TRBJ2-1 TRBV20-1 TRBD2 NA TGCAGTGCAGCCAATCCGGGACTAGCGGGGGCTGAGGATGAGCAGTTCTTC CSAANPGLAGAEDEQFF
16 TRBJ1-6 TRBV7-9 TRBD1 NA TGTGCCAGCTCAGGACAGGGTGGTTCCTATAATTCACCCCTCCACTTT CASSGQGGSYNSPLHF
16 TRBJ1-2 TRBV7-2 NA few TGTGCCCTCGCCGGGACGGGGATGAGAGGGAACTATGGCTACACCTTC CALAGTGMRGNYGYTF
15 TRBJ2-7 TRBV28 NA NA TGTGCCAACAGTCGATCCGGGAGCCTTTCCTACGAGCAGTACTTC CANSRSGSLSYEQYF
14 TRBJ1-1 TRBV9 TRBD1 few TGTGCCAGCAGCGCTGGGACAGGGCGGCCTGAAGCTTTCTTT CASSAGTGRPEAFF
14 TRBJ1-2 TRBV6-1 NA few TGTGCCAGCAGTGAACGGGCAGCCATGGGAGGCTACACCTTC CASSERAAMGGYTF
15 TRBJ2-7 TRBV9 TRBD1 NA TGTGCCAGCAGCCCATGGACAGGGGGCTCCGGTGAGCAGTACTTC CASSPWTGGSGEQYF
15 TRBJ1-5 TRBV27 NA NA TGTGCCAGCAGGCAGGGTGGGTATAGCAATCAGCCCCAGCATTTT CASRQGGYSNQPQHF
12 TRBJ1-1 TRBV12-3/TRBV12-4 NA NA TGTGCCAGCGAGAGTGGGGACACTGAAGCTTTCTTT CASESGDTEAFF
13 TRBJ1-2 TRBV12-3/TRBV12-4 NA few TGTGCCAGCAGGGATGGAGGGGACTATGGCTACACCTTC CASRDGGDYGYTF
14 TRBJ2-5 TRBV29-1 NA NA TGCAGCGTTGAATCGTCGGGAGTGCAAGAGACCCAGTACTTC CSVESSGVQETQYF
14 TRBJ1-5 TRBV10-3 TRBD1 NA TGTGCCATCAGTGAGGGGACAGGGAATCAGCCCCAGCATTTT CAISEGTGNQPQHF
15 TRBJ2-3 TRBV6-5 TRBD1 NA TGTGCCAGCAGCCTCGGGACAGACGGCACAGATACGCAGTATTTT CASSLGTDGTDTQYF
12 TRBJ2-2 TRBV2 NA few TGTGCCAGCAGTCTACACACCGGGGAGCTGTTTTTT CASSLHTGELFF
14 TRBJ1-2 TRBV5-1 NA NA TGCGCCAGCAGCTCTGGACCTGCTAACTATGGCTACACCTTC CASSSGPANYGYTF
18 TRBJ2-3 TRBV20-1 TRBD2 NA TGCAGTGCTAGACTCCCGGGACTAACGGGGGGAAGCACAGATACGCAGTATTTT CSARLPGLTGGSTDTQYF
13 TRBJ2-7 TRBV2 NA NA TGTGCCAGCAGTGAAGCAAGAACAGGCCCCATGTACTTC CASSEARTGPMYF
15 TRBJ1-5 TRBV15 NA NA TGTGCCACCAGCAGAGATAGGTTCCCCAATCAGCCCCAGCATTTT CATSRDRFPNQPQHF
13 TRBJ1-2 TRBV6-6 NA NA TGTGCCAGCAGGCAAGAGTCCCCCTATGGCTACACCTTC CASRQESPYGYTF
14 TRBJ1-1 TRBV7-2 NA NA TGTGCCAGCAGCCAGAACCCCATGAACACTGGAGCTTTCTTT CASSQNPMNTGAFF
17 TRBJ2-7 TRBV7-2 NA NA TGTGCCAGCAGCCCCAATGGTCAGATCGCTTTCCTCTACGAGCAGTACTTC CASSPNGQIAFLYEQYF
14 TRBJ2-1 TRBV27 TRBD2 few TGTGCCAGCACACGACTAGCAGATTACAATGAGCAGTTCTTC CASTRLADYNEQFF
15 TRBJ2-3 TRBV25-1 TRBD2 many TGTGCCAGCAGTCCCCTAGCGGGGACCACAGATACGCAGTATTTT CASSPLAGTTDTQYF
16 TRBJ2-1 TRBV7-9 NA NA TGTGCCAGCACCATGAGCTCTACAAGGGGAAGGAATGAGCAGTTCTTC CASTMSSTRGRNEQFF
13 TRBJ1-6 TRBV20-1 NA few TGCAGTGCGTGGAGCTCCTATAATTCACCCCTCCACTTT CSAWSSYNSPLHF
14 TRBJ1-1 TRBV5-1 NA few TGCGCCAGCAGCTTGGACTACAGGGCGGGTGAAGCTTTCTTT CASSLDYRAGEAFF
13 TRBJ1-6 TRBV9 NA NA TGTGCCAGCAGCGTAGCTACGACTTCACCCCTCCACTTT CASSVATTSPLHF
14 TRBJ2-1 TRBV11-1 NA NA TGTGCCAGCAGCTCCACAGAGCGGTACAATGAGCAGTTCTTC CASSSTERYNEQFF
16 TRBJ2-1 TRBV29-1 TRBD2 NA TGCAGCGTTGTTCCCCCCTTTAGCGGGGGGGCGGATGAGCAGTTCTTC CSVVPPFSGGADEQFF
18 TRBJ2-5 TRBV6-2/TRBV6-3 TRBD1 few TGTGCCAGCAGTTACCCTCAGATCGGGACAGGACTTTCAGAGACCCAGTACTTC CASSYPQIGTGLSETQYF
15 TRBJ2-3 TRBV30 TRBD2 NA TGTGCCTGGACTAGCGGGGGGCTGAGCACAGATACGCAGTATTTT CAWTSGGLSTDTQYF
13 TRBJ2-4 TRBV6-5 TRBD2 NA TGTGCCAGCAGTTACGGTAGCGGGGGGGAGCAGTACTTC CASSYGSGGEQYF
14 TRBJ2-7 TRBV7-2 TRBD1 NA TGTGCCAGCAGCCTTACGACAGGGGCTAATGAGCAGTACTTC CASSLTTGANEQYF
15 TRBJ1-1 TRBV9 TRBD1 NA TGTGCCAGCAGCGACCAGGGGGTTGGGTACACTGAAGCTTTCTTT CASSDQGVGYTEAFF
15 TRBJ1-1 TRBV14 TRBD1 NA TGTGCCAGCAGCTCAGGGGGATCCTGGGGGACTGAAGCTTTCTTT CASSSGGSWGTEAFF
13 TRBJ1-5 TRBV12-3/TRBV12-4 NA many TGTGCCAGCAGTTTCCGCCCGGGTCAGCCCCAGCATTTT CASSFRPGQPQHF
15 TRBJ1-1 TRBV7-8 NA few TGTGCCAGCAGCTTTCGGACAGACATGAACACTGAAGCTTTCTTT CASSFRTDMNTEAFF
15 TRBJ2-2 TRBV4-2 NA once TGTGCCAGCAGCCAAGATCCGGGGTCTACCGGGGAGCTGTTTTTT CASSQDPGSTGELFF
15 TRBJ2-5 TRBV7-8 TRBD1 NA TGTGCCAGCAGCTTAAGCATCGGACAGGGGGCTGGGCAGTACTTC CASSLSIGQGAGQYF
17 TRBJ2-3 TRBV4-1 NA NA TGCGCCAGCAGCCAAAAAGGGATGGGCACTAGCACAGATACGCAGTATTTT CASSQKGMGTSTDTQYF